This is a list of T cell receptor beta chains from one sample in a study of T cells expressing NK-cell markers. TCRdb reanalyzed the 5' RACE reads and collapses them to one entry per CDR3 protein, without DNA. This sample carries 250,000 to 300,000 distinct CDR3 sequences, with approximately 0.39% going to the ten biggest clones. The source material was blood T cells: a sorted CD56 or NKG2C T cell subset, CD4+ or CD8+ T cells, or bulk PBMC T cells (not recorded which). The receptors originated from a man younger than 35 in good health. Each CDR3 is given with its conserved first and last residue.

V gene,J gene,CDR3 protein
TRBV9,TRBJ2-3,CASSVVPWRSGSTDTQYF
TRBV29-1,TRBJ1-1,CSVLRQGIITEAFF
TRBV5-1,TRBJ2-1,CASSLGVAGGPSEEQFF
TRBV20-1,TRBJ2-5,CSATTGSRVETQYF
TRBV5-1,TRBJ2-3,CASRGTGMQTADTQYF
TRBV6-1,TRBJ1-1,CASSRRRNTEAFF
TRBV24-1,TRBJ1-6,CATSERDPNSPLHF
TRBV6-1,TRBJ1-3,CASSPQGLHSGNGNTIYF
TRBV19,TRBJ1-1,CASSPLGGNTEAFF
TRBV6-1,TRBJ2-1,CASSEETGGYEQFF
TRBV7-6,TRBJ2-2,CASSLDRRGELFF
TRBV20-1,TRBJ2-7,CSAFGLAVSYEQYF
TRBV29-1,TRBJ2-1,CSVFIAGGGNEQFF
TRBV27,TRBJ2-2,CASSSSSSGGPKVGELFF
TRBV12-3/TRBV12-4,TRBJ2-3,CASGEFSTDTQYF
TRBV29-1,TRBJ2-3,CSALQYPGGTDTQYF
TRBV5-4,TRBJ2-1,CASSLELAGQFF
TRBV7-2,TRBJ2-2,CASSPRGGNTGELFF
TRBV29-1,TRBJ2-5,CSVDRGLAGVGETQYF
TRBV30,TRBJ1-4,CALLGGADGEKLFF
TRBV6-2/TRBV6-3,TRBJ2-2,CASSLLRDRFGTGVSTGELFF
TRBV20-1,TRBJ2-3,CSAIGGGSTDTQYF
TRBV7-6,TRBJ2-7,CASSLAFPGQGTYEQYF
TRBV19,TRBJ2-1,CASRGLAGAGEQFF
TRBV18,TRBJ1-1,CASSPRPGLASRTEAFF
TRBV3-1,TRBJ1-2,CASSQVATGVHGYTF
TRBV11-3,TRBJ2-1,CASSQRLAGGPDEQFF
TRBV11-2,TRBJ2-7,CASSRDSRQYF
TRBV18,TRBJ2-4,CASSPPLAGRVKNIQYF
TRBV18,TRBJ1-3,CASSPPNRPSSGNTIYF
TRBV11-2,TRBJ1-6,CASSLRGQGISPLHF
TRBV28,TRBJ2-5,CASSLIGQGRETQYF
TRBV11-3,TRBJ2-7,CASSPTRTGEQYF
TRBV7-8,TRBJ2-7,CASTGREGLRQYF
TRBV5-1,TRBJ2-3,CASSFPKRRVGGTDTQYF